This T cell receptor (beta chain) was recovered during a study of T-cell reconstitution after alpha-beta-depleted transplantation in children. Unique molecular identifiers were used in preparing the TCRbeta library. TCRdb reprocessed the PCR reads with MiXCR, giving one entry per CDR3 protein. The data hold 190,000 or so distinct CDR3 sequences, with more than 12% observed a single time. This clonotype showed up many times. The sequencing here drew on PBMCs from the stem cell graft donor, taken from the stem cell graft. The sequence was collected from a human donor who donated a stem cell graft to a child with acute lymphoblastic leukemia.

CDR3 DNA: TGTGCCACCAGTGACCGAACGACAGGGGAAGAGACCCAGTACTTC. This encodes CATSDRTTGEETQYF. V gene TRBV24-1 combines with J gene TRBJ2-5, with TRBD1 identical over 8 bases. CDR3 size: 15 residues. The junction had 6 bases not matched to a gene; V was cut back by 4 bases and J by 3 bases. CDR1 is KGHDR, CDR2 SFDVKD, per germline.